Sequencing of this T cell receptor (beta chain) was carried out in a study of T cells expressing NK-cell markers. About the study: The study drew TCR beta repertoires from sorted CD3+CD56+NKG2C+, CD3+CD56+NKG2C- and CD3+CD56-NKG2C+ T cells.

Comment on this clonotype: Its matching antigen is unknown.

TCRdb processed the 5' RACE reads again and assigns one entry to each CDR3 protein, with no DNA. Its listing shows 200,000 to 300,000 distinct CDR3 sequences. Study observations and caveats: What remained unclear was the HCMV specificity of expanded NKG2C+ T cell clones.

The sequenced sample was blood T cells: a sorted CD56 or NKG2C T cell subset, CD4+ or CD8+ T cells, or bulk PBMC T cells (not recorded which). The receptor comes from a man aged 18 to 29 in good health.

CDR3 sequence reads: CASSFREMNTEAFF. This sequence joins TRBV5-1 and TRBJ1-1; the TCRdb D gene call, TRBD1, has no DNA to confirm it. This CDR3 spans 14 amino acids. Germline V gene data show CDR1 as SGHRS and CDR2 as YFSETQ. Full variable domain (outside the CDR3, taken from reference TRBV5-1 and TRBJ1-1): KAGVTQTPRYLIKTRGQQVTLSCSPISGHRSVSWYQQTPGQGLQFLFEYFSETQRNKGNFPGRFSGRQFSNSRSEMNVSTLELGDSALYLCASSFREMNTEAFFGQGTRLTVV.